This TCR beta chain was identified in a study of blood T cells in healthy people across ages. Study-level findings and limits: PBMC samples, being unsorted, prevented any conclusive comparison of naive and antigen-experienced cells. There was no known CMV status for donors, so expanded clonotype changes were possibly confounded.

The use of a sample-barcoded 5' primer and a J-beta primer mix characterized a second PCR of roughly 6 to 12 cycles. MiXCR was run by TCRdb on the 5' RACE reads, yielding one entry per CDR3 protein. The profile shows around 1,000,000 distinct CDR3 sequences, around 27% of them singletons. To note about this clonotype: Its antigen is not identified.

Unmatched junction bases numbered 11, after V lost 3 bases and J lost 7 bases. CDR3 length equals 16 residues. This sample was also put to use in a study of T cells of mothers and their children. From that paper: At roughly 1.6 ug per 15 ul, all of the extracted RNA went into cDNA synthesis.

The sequencing sample was made of blood. This sequence was found in a girl aged 2-10 years in good health. This sequence joins TRBV12-3 or TRBV12-4 and TRBJ1-5, with 8 bases matching TRBD1. DNA for the CDR3: TGTGCCAGCAGTTTTTATGGCAGGGGGCGCAGGCAGCCCCAGCATTTT. As protein: CASSFYGRGRRQPQHF.